Shown below are 12 T cell receptor beta chains from a single sample sequenced in a study of neurological immune-mediated disorders. TCRdb called the 5' RACE reads again in MiXCR, with one record for every CDR3 protein. The sample contains fewer than 55,000 distinct CDR3 sequences, about 9% of which appear only once. Time point here: longitudinal time-point 1 (baseline). The sequencing sample was made of PBMCs. These receptors were collected from a middle-aged woman in good health.

The chain carries TRBV10-3 and TRBJ2-2; D unresolved. This CDR3 region has 15 residues. The germline V gene encodes CDR1 ENHRY and CDR2 SYGVKD. V shed 6 bases and J shed 2 bases, with 13 bases lying between them. The CDR3 sequence is CAIRDGQSNTGELFF. CDR3 sequence (DNA): TGTGCCATCAGGGACGGGCAGAGCAACACCGGGGAGCTGTTTTTT.

Ten or more counts support this clonotype. This chain links TRBV6-5 with TRBJ1-1; a weak D match, TRBD1 (5 bases). Per the germline V gene, CDR1 is MNHEY and CDR2 is SVGAGI. The CDR3 has 13 amino acids. V lost 4 bases and J lost 2, with 8 bases in between. In DNA form, the CDR3 reads TGTGCCAGCAGTTCCAGGGACAACACTGAAGCTTTCTTT. Residues: CASSSRDNTEAFF.

There are many counts of this clonotype. The genes are TRBV12-3 or TRBV12-4 and TRBJ2-5; D is unclear. The CDR3 is 12 residues long. The V end lost 4 bases, the J end lost 4 bases, and 7 bases lay between the germline ends. The CDR3 coding sequence is TGTGCCAGCAGTTACTACCCAGAGACCCAGTACTTC. This sequence encodes CASSYYPETQYF.

The V gene is TRBV12-3 or TRBV12-4, the J gene TRBJ2-2; D possibly corresponds to TRBD1 (6 bases). This CDR3 comprises 14 residues. V gave up 5 bases and J gave up 7 bases, with 14 bases separating them. CDR3 residues: CASSSRDNGGELFF. The DNA for the CDR3 is TGTGCCAGCAGTAGCCGGGACAATGGCGGGGAGCTGTTTTTT.

This clonotype came up many times. The chain uses TRBV20-1 and TRBJ2-2; 11 bases match TRBD1. J lost 8 bases, V lost 5 bases, and 10 bases had no gene match. From germline, CDR1 is DFQATT and CDR2 SNEGSKA (reference sequence). This CDR3 contains 15 residues. This CDR3 reads CSALQGQGASGELFF. CDR3 in DNA: TGCAGTGCTCTACAAGGACAGGGGGCTTCGGGGGAGCTGTTTTTT.

This clonotype has at least ten counts. CDR3 sequence: CATSSLPRDLAGEQYF. The CDR3 nucleotides read TGTGCCACCAGCAGCCTCCCGCGGGACTTGGCCGGCGAGCAGTACTTC. This chain connects TRBV15 to TRBJ2-7; tentative D call: TRBD2 (6 bases). Germline V gene sequence: CDR1 LNHNV, CDR2 YYDKDF (reference sequence). The CDR3 length is 16 residues. The V gene lost 3 bases and the J gene lost 6 bases, with 21 bases spanning the gap.

In its sample, this clonotype was seen many times. This chain connects TRBV20-1 to TRBJ2-5, with 10 bases matching TRBD2. The CDR3 extends over 14 amino acids. Germline CDR1 and CDR2: DFQATT and SNEGSKA (reference sequence). V trimming: 5 bases; J trimming: 5 bases; junction bases outside the gene matches: 8. CDR3 in amino acids: CSAAAGGPGETQYF. In DNA, the CDR3 is TGCAGTGCTGCAGCGGGAGGGCCGGGGGAGACCCAGTACTTC.

This clonotype was recorded many times. V gene TRBV11-2 combines with J gene TRBJ2-5; 11 positions match TRBD1. CDR3 length equals 16 residues. V lost 7 bases, J lost 4 bases, and 11 bases stayed unmatched. The V gene's germline CDR1 is SGHAT and CDR2 FQNNGV. CDR3 in DNA: TGTGCCAGCACCCGGTATGGACAGGGGGCACGAGAGACCCAGTACTTC. Protein product: CASTRYGQGARETQYF.

Ten or more counts support this clonotype. This chain links TRBV27 with TRBJ1-2; 7 nucleotides agree with TRBD1. V was pared by 5 bases and J by 8 bases, with 14 bases of the junction left unmatched. Per germline, CDR1 MNHEY and CDR2 SMNVEV (reference sequence). The CDR3 has 15 residues. In nucleotides, the CDR3 is TGTGCCAGCAGTCCGACCACACAGGGGCGGTGGGGCTACACCTTC. This gives the protein CASSPTTQGRWGYTF.

There are many counts of this clonotype. The chain is built from TRBV7-2 and TRBJ2-5; TRBD1 is a possible D gene (7 bases). Trimming shortened V by 3 bases and J by 5 bases, and 13 bases separated the two germline ends. The CDR3 is 14 amino acids. Per germline, CDR1 SGHTA and CDR2 FQGNSA. The CDR3 reads CASSFQGGQETQYF. CDR3 DNA: TGTGCCAGCAGCTTTCAGGGGGGCCAGGAGACCCAGTACTTC. The full variable domain, in which reference TRBV7-2 and TRBJ2-5 provide the parts outside the CDR3, is GAGVSQSPSNKVTEKGKDVELRCDPISGHTALYWYRQSLGQGLEFLIYFQGNSAPDKSGLPSDRFSAERTGGSVSTLTIQRTQQEDSAVYLCASSFQGGQETQYFGPGTRLLVL.

The table lists this clonotype with many counts. V is TRBV7-2 and J is TRBJ1-2, with 8 bases lining up with TRBD1. From germline, CDR1 is SGHTA and CDR2 FQGNSA. The junction had 12 bases not matched to a gene; V was cut back by 4 bases and J by 5 bases. This CDR3 comprises 16 residues. The CDR3 is CASSSTFVGQGYGYTF. The DNA for the CDR3 is TGTGCCAGCAGCTCCACCTTCGTAGGACAGGGATATGGCTACACCTTC.

The sample holds many counts of this clonotype. The gene calls are TRBV6-5 and TRBJ1-6, with D maybe TRBD1 (6 bases). Between the trimmed V and J ends, which lost 6 bases and 6 bases, there was a span of 15 bases. CDR3 length: 15 amino acids. Per the germline V gene, CDR1 is MNHEY and CDR2 is SVGAGI. The DNA of the CDR3 is TGTGCCAGCAGGCCCCCGGGACAAGTTAATTCACCCCTCCACTTT. It specifies CASRPPGQVNSPLHF.